This T cell receptor beta chain was profiled in a study of cytomegalovirus exposure and HLA in healthy donors. Looking at the study overall: One earlier analysis, a look at some 180 million T cells, found some 100 million unique TCR beta sequences.

With regard to this clone: What it binds is unknown.

PCR primers comprised 60 Vbeta and 13 Jbeta primers. Here immunoSEQ multiplex PCR was the method, and the copy in TCRdb shows in-frame clones only, minus some. The repertoire holds 200,000 to 250,000 clones, with 70% to 90% as singletons. Overall study findings and caveats: It was reported in a later analysis that an Asian-associated ancestry cluster showed fewer N-insertions than the roughly 620-donor mean. Earlier analysis found most TCR beta V segments productive about 90% or about 30% of the time.

The CDR3 length is 17 residues. Losses at the gene ends were 3 bases for V and 4 bases for J; bases not matched to a gene: 9. The germline gives CDR1 MDHEN, CDR2 SYDVKM. This chain links TRBV28 with TRBJ2-5, with 12 nucleotides matching TRBD2. This TCR derives from a human donor in good health. The sample consisted of PBMCs. Written as DNA, the CDR3 is TGTGCCAGCAGTTTTGCAAGACTAGCGGGAGTTGGAGAGACCCAGTACTTC. Protein sequence: CASSFARLAGVGETQYF.